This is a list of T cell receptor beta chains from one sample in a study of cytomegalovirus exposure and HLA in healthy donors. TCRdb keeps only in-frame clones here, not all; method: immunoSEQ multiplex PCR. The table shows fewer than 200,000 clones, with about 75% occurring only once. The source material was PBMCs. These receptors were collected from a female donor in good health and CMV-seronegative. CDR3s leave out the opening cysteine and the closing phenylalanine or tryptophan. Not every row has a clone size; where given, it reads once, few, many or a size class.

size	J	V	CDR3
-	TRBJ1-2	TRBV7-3	ASSRKGGDSYGYT
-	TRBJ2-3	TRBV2	ASTVEREFLGDTQY
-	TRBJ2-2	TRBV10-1	ASSESAGKANGELF
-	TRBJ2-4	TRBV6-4	ASSEDRGPLQAKNIQY
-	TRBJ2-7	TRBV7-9	ASSRGQGWHEQY
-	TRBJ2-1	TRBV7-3	ASTVSLAGYNEQF
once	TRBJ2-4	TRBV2	ASSARLQGNIQY
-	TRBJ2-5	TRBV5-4	ASSRKAGGQQETQY
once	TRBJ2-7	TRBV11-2	ASSSPLARYSYEQY
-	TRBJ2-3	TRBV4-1	VSSQVQGLGTDTQY
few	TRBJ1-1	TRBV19	ASSPGAGGYTEAF
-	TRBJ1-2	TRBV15	ATSRGGDLYGYT
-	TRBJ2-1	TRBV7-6	ASTSLGLAIYNEQF
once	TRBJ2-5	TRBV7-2	ASSLAGTSGNQETQY
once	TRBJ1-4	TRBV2	ASSKDRVNEKLF
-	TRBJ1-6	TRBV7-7	ALRQGIGSPLH
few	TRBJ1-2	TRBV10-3	AISATRVANYGYT
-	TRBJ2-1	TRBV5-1	ASSLVGGSSYNEQF
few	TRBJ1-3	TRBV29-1	SVLGRAGNTIY
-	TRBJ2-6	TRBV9	ASSPFSGANVLT
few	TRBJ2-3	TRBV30	AWSPLGGINTQY
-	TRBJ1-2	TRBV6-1	ASSEGRAGNYGYT
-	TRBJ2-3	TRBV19	ASSIAGADTQY
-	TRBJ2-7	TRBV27	ASSPTGAVSEQY
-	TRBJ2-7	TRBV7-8	ASSFYAGELYEQY
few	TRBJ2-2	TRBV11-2	ASKEAGGAGELF
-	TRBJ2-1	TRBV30	AFAPLSGLHNEQF
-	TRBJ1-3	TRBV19	ASSIRDGNTIY
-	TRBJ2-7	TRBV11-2	ASSQGLHHEQY
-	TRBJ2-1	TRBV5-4	ASSLPSGGYNEQF
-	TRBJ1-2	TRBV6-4	ASSDNPTGKTGYT
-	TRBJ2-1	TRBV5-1	ASSLEAGGARNEQF
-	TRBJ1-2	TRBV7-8	ASSHGLGDRGAYGYT
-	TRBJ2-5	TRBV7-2	ASSLGGRPQETQY
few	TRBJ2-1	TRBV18	ATIRRHFNNEQF
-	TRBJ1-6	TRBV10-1	ASRDDRGNSPLH